The entry below describes one T cell receptor (beta chain). The target antigen is unknown. The source of the sample is a study of cytomegalovirus exposure and HLA in healthy donors. The study, taken as a whole, reports: Using a false discovery rate of 0.05, a later analysis showed that about 16,000 TCR beta sequences were associated with HLA alleles.

The J segment lost 5 bases and the V segment lost 6 bases, leaving 8 bases of the junction unmatched. Germline loops: CDR1 MDHEN, CDR2 SYDVKM. The CDR3 sequence is 15 residues long. As for the donors, each was a healthy bone marrow donor. PCR involved 60 Vbeta and 13 Jbeta primers. Clones were read by immunoSEQ multiplex PCR, and TCRdb kept only the in-frame ones, dropping some. The table includes about 130,000 clones, about 71% detected once. The source of this sequence is a woman in her fifties or sixties in good health and CMV-seronegative. The chain is built from TRBV28 and TRBJ2-1; 9 nucleotides agree with TRBD1. The sequencing sample was made of PBMCs. The CDR3 is CASRGGGTGNNEQFF. The CDR3 nucleotides read TGTGCCAGCAGGGGGGGCGGGACAGGGAACAATGAGCAGTTCTTC.